This T cell receptor beta chain stems from a study of blood T cell repertoires in COVID-19. Looking at the study overall: The study drew acute and convalescent COVID-19 samples from the United States, Italy and Spain.

Cohorts were based on clinical histories the participants reported. Source study methods: Reference gene primer amplification yielded estimated nucleated cell counts. Libraries were prepared by immunoSEQ multiplex PCR; TCRdb keeps only in-frame clonotypes and omits some of them. Clonal size and the V and J genes are those of that table, whereas D and trimming came from the DNA. This table holds 110,000 to 150,000 clones, 85% found once. From germline, CDR1 is MNHEY and CDR2 SMNVEV (reference sequence). The CDR3 is made up of 15 amino acids. Trimming at V came to 1 base and at J to 3 bases, leaving 4 bases not matched to a gene.

The source of this sequence is a woman aged 40 to 49 who had recovered from COVID-19. This chain links TRBV27 with TRBJ2-5; TRBD2 agrees at 8 bases. The sequencing sample was made of PBMCs or T cells enriched from blood (not recorded which). The CDR3 sequence: CASSLLAGPKETQYF. For the CDR3, the DNA is TGTGCCAGCAGTTTATTAGCGGGGCCGAAAGAGACCCAGTACTTC.